Detailed here is one TCR beta chain. Its specificity is not known. PCR employed 60 Vbeta and 13 Jbeta primers. The data were produced by immunoSEQ multiplex PCR, yet TCRdb's version contains in-frame clones alone and is incomplete. The table records tens of thousands of clones, roughly 83% of them present only once. The sample belongs to a study of cytomegalovirus exposure and HLA in healthy donors. Across the whole study: There were tens of millions of unique TCRs (from HLA-typed donors) in an early data release.

From germline, CDR1 is SNHLY and CDR2 FYNNEI. The CDR3 length is 14 residues. V lost 5 bases to trimming and J lost 4 bases; unmatched junction nucleotides: 7. Findings of the study overall: In an earlier analysis, in about 530 donors, most V segments appeared productive either ~87% or ~30% of the time. Despite most TCR sequences being rare, some public TCRs occurred in many donors.

The V gene is TRBV2, the J gene TRBJ1-2, with 7 nucleotides matching TRBD1. The sequencing sample was made of PBMCs. The sequence came from a woman aged 40 to 50 in good health and CMV-seropositive. The CDR3 loop reads CASSQQGTSYGYTF. The CDR3 DNA reads as TGTGCCAGCAGTCAACAGGGGACTAGCTATGGCTACACCTTC.